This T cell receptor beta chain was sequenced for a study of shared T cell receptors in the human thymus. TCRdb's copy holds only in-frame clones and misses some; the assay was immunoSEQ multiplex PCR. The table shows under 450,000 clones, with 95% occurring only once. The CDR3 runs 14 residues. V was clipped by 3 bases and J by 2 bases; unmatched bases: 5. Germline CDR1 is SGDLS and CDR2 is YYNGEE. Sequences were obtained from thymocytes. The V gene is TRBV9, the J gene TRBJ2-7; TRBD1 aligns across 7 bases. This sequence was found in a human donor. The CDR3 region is CASSDRDRAYEQYF. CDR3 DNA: TGTGCCAGCAGCGACCGGGACAGAGCCTACGAGCAGTACTTC.